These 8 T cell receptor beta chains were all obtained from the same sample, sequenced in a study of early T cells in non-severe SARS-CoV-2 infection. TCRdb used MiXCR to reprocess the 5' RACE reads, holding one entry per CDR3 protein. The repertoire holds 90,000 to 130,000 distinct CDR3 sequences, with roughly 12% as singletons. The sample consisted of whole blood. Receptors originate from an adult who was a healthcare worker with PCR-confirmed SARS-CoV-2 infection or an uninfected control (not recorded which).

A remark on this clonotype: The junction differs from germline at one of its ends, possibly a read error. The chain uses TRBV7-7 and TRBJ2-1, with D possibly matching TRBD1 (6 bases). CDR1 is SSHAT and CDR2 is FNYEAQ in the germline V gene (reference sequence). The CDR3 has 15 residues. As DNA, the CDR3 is TGTGCTAGCAGCCCCCTAGGACAGAGAATGAATGAGCAGTTCTTC. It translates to CASSPLGQRMNEQFF.

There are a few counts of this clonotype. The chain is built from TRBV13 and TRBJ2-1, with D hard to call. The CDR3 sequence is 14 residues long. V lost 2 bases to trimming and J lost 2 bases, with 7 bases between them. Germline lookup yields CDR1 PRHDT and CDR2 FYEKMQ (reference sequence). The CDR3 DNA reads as TGTGCCAGCAGCTTATCCCCGGCCTACAATGAGCAGTTCTTC. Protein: CASSLSPAYNEQFF.

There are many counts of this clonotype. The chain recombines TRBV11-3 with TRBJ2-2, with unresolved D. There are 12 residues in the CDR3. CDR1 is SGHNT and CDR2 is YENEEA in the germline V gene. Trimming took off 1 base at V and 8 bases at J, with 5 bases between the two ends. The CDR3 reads CASSLGLGELFF. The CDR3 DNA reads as TGTGCCAGCAGCTTAGGGCTTGGGGAGCTGTTTTTT.

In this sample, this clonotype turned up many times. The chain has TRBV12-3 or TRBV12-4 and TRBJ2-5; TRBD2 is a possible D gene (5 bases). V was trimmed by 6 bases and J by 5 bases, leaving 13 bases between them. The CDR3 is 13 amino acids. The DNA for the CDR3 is TGTGCCAGCAGCCCCTGGGCGGGTGAGACCCAGTACTTC. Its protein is CASSPWAGETQYF.

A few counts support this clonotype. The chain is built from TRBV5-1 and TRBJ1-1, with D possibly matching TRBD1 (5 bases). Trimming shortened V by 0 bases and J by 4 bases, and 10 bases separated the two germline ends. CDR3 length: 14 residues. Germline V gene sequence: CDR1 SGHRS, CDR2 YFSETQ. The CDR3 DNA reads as TGCGCCAGCAGCTTGGAAGTCAGGGCCACTGAAGCTTTCTTT. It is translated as CASSLEVRATEAFF.

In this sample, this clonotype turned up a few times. The CDR3 region has the DNA TGTGCCAGCAGCATTACAGGGGGCTCCGATGAAAAACTGTTTTTT. It specifies CASSITGGSDEKLFF. The chain couples TRBV9 to TRBJ1-4; TRBD1 matches 9 bases. Per the germline V gene, CDR1 is SGDLS and CDR2 is YYNGEE. The V and J ends lost 4 bases and 6 bases, in that order; junction bases with no gene match: 7. The CDR3 is 15 residues long.

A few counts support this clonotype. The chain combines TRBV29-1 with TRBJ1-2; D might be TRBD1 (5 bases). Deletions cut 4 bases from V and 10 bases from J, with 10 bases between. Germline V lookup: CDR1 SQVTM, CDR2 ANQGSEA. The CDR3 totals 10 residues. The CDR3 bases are TGCAGCGTTGTAGGGGAGGACTACACCTTC. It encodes CSVVGEDYTF.

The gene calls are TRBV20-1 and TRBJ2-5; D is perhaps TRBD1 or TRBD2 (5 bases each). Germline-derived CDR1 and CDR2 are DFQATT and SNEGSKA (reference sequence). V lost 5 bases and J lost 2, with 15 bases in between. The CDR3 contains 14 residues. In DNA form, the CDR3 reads TGCAGTGCTCCCTCCGGGGCAGGACAAGAGACCCAGTACTTC. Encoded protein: CSAPSGAGQETQYF.